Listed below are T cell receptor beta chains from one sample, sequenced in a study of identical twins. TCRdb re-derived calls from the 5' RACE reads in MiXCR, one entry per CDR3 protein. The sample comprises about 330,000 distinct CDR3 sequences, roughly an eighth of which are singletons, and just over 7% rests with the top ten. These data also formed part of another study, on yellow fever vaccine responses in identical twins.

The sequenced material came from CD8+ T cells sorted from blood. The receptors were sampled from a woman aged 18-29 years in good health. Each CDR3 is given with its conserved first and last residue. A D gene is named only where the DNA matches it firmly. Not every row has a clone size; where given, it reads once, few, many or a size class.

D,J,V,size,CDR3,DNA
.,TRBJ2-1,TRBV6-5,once,CASSFSGTSQSYNEQFF,TGTGCCAGCAGTTTTTCCGGAACTAGCCAATCCTACAATGAGCAGTTCTTC
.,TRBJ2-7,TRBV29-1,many,CSVEGGEVYEQYF,TGCAGCGTTGAGGGTGGGGAGGTCTACGAGCAGTACTTC
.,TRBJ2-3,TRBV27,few,CASSLSEDTDTQYF,TGTGCCAGCAGTTTATCGGAGGACACAGATACGCAGTATTTT
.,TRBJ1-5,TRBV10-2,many,CASSEDSLGGQPQHF,TGCGCCAGCAGTGAGGACAGCTTGGGCGGTCAGCCCCAGCATTTT
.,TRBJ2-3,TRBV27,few,CASSLGGSPSDTQYF,TGTGCCAGCAGTTTGGGGGGTTCCCCTTCCGATACGCAGTATTTT
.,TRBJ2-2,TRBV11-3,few,CASSWSGGQNTGELFF,TGTGCCAGCAGCTGGTCAGGGGGGCAAAACACCGGGGAGCTGTTTTTT
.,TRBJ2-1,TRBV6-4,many,CASSDSGGSSYNEQFF,TGTGCCAGCAGTGACTCGGGGGGTAGCTCCTACAATGAGCAGTTCTTC
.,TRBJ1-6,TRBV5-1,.,CASTYFPLQDNSPLHF,TGCGCCAGCACCTATTTTCCTCTTCAGGATAATTCACCCCTCCACTTT
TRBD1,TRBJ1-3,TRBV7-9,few,CASSAQGSSGNTIYF,TGTGCCAGCAGCGCACAGGGGAGCTCTGGAAACACCATATATTTT
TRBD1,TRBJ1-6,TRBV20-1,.,CSALRQGWNSPLHF,TGCAGTGCGTTAAGACAGGGGTGGAATTCACCCCTCCACTTT
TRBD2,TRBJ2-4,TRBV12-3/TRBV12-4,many,CASGAGGPKNIQYF,TGTGCCAGCGGGGCGGGAGGGCCTAAAAACATTCAGTACTTC
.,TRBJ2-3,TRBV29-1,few,CSVVRDPDTQYF,TGCAGCGTTGTCAGAGACCCAGATACGCAGTATTTT
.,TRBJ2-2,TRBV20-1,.,CSATTMAGPITGELFF,TGCAGTGCTACCACAATGGCGGGACCCATAACCGGGGAGCTGTTTTTT
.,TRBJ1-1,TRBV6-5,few,CASSYSYREGNTEAFF,TGTGCCAGCAGTTACTCGTACAGGGAAGGAAACACTGAAGCTTTCTTT
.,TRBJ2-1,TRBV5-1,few,CASSGGRQFF,TGCGCCAGCAGCGGGGGGAGGCAGTTCTTC
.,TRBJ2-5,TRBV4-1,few,CASSLPKGTSGGETQYF,TGCGCCAGCAGCCTTCCCAAGGGGACATCGGGAGGAGAGACCCAGTACTTC
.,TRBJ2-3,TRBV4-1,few,CASSQEETRTDTQYF,TGCGCCAGCAGCCAAGAAGAGACTCGCACAGATACGCAGTATTTT
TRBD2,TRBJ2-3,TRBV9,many,CASSASLAESTDTQYF,TGTGCCAGCAGCGCAAGCCTAGCGGAGAGCACAGATACGCAGTATTTT
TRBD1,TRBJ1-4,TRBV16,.,CASSRQDRGGEKLFF,TGTGCCAGCAGCCGGCAAGACAGGGGAGGAGAAAAACTGTTTTTT
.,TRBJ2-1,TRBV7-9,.,CASTAADNEQFF,TGTGCCAGCACCGCCGCGGACAATGAGCAGTTCTTC
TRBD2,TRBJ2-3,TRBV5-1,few,CASSLRFLAGATDTQYF,TGCGCCAGCAGCTTGAGGTTTCTAGCGGGAGCAACAGATACGCAGTATTTT
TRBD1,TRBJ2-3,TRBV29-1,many,CSVGDRAFPDTQYF,TGCAGCGTTGGGGACAGGGCTTTTCCAGATACGCAGTATTTT
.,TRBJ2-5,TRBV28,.,CASSPQGGAETQYF,TGTGCCAGCAGCCCCCAGGGGGGTGCGGAGACCCAGTACTTC
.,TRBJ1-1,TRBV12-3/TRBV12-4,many,CASSSPGIAGEAFF,TGTGCCAGCAGTTCCCCAGGGATCGCAGGTGAAGCTTTCTTT
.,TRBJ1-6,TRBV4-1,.,CASSLKIMGGGNSPLHF,TGCGCCAGCAGCCTCAAGATTATGGGGGGTGGAAATTCACCCCTCCACTTT
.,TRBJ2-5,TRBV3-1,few,CASSPHIAGNQETQYF,TGTGCCAGCAGCCCACATATTGCCGGGAACCAAGAGACCCAGTACTTC
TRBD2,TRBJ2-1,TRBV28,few,CASSYREGHIYEQFF,TGTGCCAGCAGTTATAGGGAGGGCCACATCTATGAGCAGTTCTTC
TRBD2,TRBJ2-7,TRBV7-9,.,CASSGRDYPYEQYF,TGTGCCAGCAGCGGGAGGGACTACCCCTACGAGCAGTACTTC
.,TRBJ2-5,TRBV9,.,CASSVGGNQETQYF,TGTGCCAGCAGCGTAGGGGGTAACCAAGAGACCCAGTACTTC
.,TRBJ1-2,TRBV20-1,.,CSAREQGKDYGYTF,TGCAGTGCTAGGGAGCAGGGGAAAGACTATGGCTACACCTTC
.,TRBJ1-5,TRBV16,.,CASSQGEDQPQHF,TGTGCCAGCAGCCAGGGGGAGGATCAGCCCCAGCATTTT
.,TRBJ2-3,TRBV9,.,CASSVEGGRTDTQYF,TGTGCCAGCAGCGTAGAGGGCGGCAGGACAGATACGCAGTATTTT